One TCR beta chain is described in this entry. The data stem from a study of blood T cell repertoires in COVID-19. For the study at large: Acute-phase and convalescent COVID-19 samples originated in the United States, Italy and Spain. In each case, the material was cDNA or gDNA derived from T cells, B-cell-depleted T cells, or PBMCs.

Germline V gene data show CDR1 as MGHRA and CDR2 as YSYEKL. V was trimmed by 0 bases and J by 3 bases, leaving 11 bases between them. This CDR3 is 15 amino acids long. As originally analysed: From reference gene primer amplification, estimates of nucleated cell counts were derived. Sequencing used immunoSEQ multiplex PCR; TCRdb keeps in-frame clones, though not all of them. V and J calls and clone size follow that table, whereas D and trimming were derived from the DNA. This sample yields around 120,000 clones, of which around 80% are seen a single time; 3% to 4.5% belongs to the top ten. The receptor was derived from a woman of 80 years or more with acute or convalescent COVID-19. The J gene is TRBJ1-2, the V gene TRBV4-1, with D hard to call. Material for sequencing was peripheral blood. The CDR3 DNA is TGCGCCAGCAGCCAAGACGGCCGCGGGGACTATGGCTACACCTTC. It is translated as CASSQDGRGDYGYTF.